Presented here are 18 T cell receptor beta chains from one specimen sequenced in a study of neoadjuvant anti-PD-1 for oral cavity cancer. Measured with immunoSEQ multiplex PCR; TCRdb has only the in-frame clones, and not every one. The table records about 80,000 clones, about 84% of them present only once. Material: PBMCs, obtained before nivolumab (anti-PD-1) treatment. All receptors come from a person aged 40 to 85 with oral cavity squamous cell carcinoma.

The chain couples TRBV19 to TRBJ2-7; D is possibly TRBD1 (5 bases). V was shortened by 6 bases and J by 0 bases, with 12 bases between the two germline ends. CDR3 length equals 14 residues. Germline loops: CDR1 LNHDA, CDR2 SQIVND (reference sequence). The DNA of the CDR3 is TGTGCCAGTAGCAAACAGGAGAGCTCCTACGAGCAGTACTTC. Translated: CASSKQESSYEQYF.

This clone has only one observation. This chain joins TRBV7-8 and TRBJ2-7; D remains unclear. V lost 5 bases, J lost 6 bases, and 11 bases lay in between. From germline, CDR1 is SGHVS and CDR2 FQNEAQ. CDR3 length equals 12 residues. DNA of the CDR3: TGTGCCAGCAGCCTCACCCTGGGCGAGCAGTACTTC. It encodes CASSLTLGEQYF.

The chain links TRBV6-5 to TRBJ1-2; D gene ambiguous. Germline V CDR1 and CDR2: MNHEY, SVGAGI. The CDR3 spans 14 residues. Trimming took 6 bases from V and 8 from J, leaving 19 bases between them. The chain's CDR3 is CASSLGGSGVGYTF. CDR3 sequence (DNA): TGTGCCAGCAGCTTGGGAGGGTCCGGGGTAGGCTACACCTTC.

This rearrangement joins TRBV10-3 to TRBJ1-5; 8 nucleotides agree with TRBD1. CDR1 is ENHRY, CDR2 SYGVKD, per germline. Unmatched junction bases numbered 6, after V lost 4 bases and J lost 4 bases. The CDR3 consists of 15 residues. CDR3 loop: CAISGMGQANQPQHF. CDR3 DNA: TGTGCCATCAGTGGAATGGGACAGGCAAATCAGCCCCAGCATTTT.

The chain is built from TRBV10-3 and TRBJ1-2; D unresolved. V dropped 5 bases and J dropped 8 bases, with 18 bases sitting between them. This CDR3 region has 14 residues. From germline, CDR1 is ENHRY and CDR2 SYGVKD. The CDR3, as DNA: TGTGCCATCAGTCCCCAAAGGAACCCTGACGGCTACACCTTC. Its translation is CAISPQRNPDGYTF.

J is TRBJ2-3 and V is TRBV5-1, with TRBD2 identical over 8 bases. Germline V CDR1 and CDR2: SGHRS, YFSETQ. With 0 bases clipped from V and 2 bases from J, the junction kept 2 bases outside the gene matches. This CDR3 comprises 15 residues. The CDR3: CASSLGREATDTQYF. CDR3 DNA: TGCGCCAGCAGCTTGGGGCGGGAGGCCACAGATACGCAGTATTTT.

V is TRBV11-1 and J is TRBJ2-1; D is possibly TRBD2 (6 bases). V was trimmed by 1 base and J by 6 bases, leaving 13 bases between them. Germline values: CDR1 SGHAT, CDR2 FQDESV (reference sequence). CDR3 length equals 15 residues. DNA for the CDR3: TGTGCCAGCAGCTTAGGGCGGGAATTTGTCAATGAGCAGTTCTTC. This sequence encodes CASSLGREFVNEQFF.

The chain recombines TRBV29-1 with TRBJ2-7, with TRBD2 matching 10 bases. This CDR3 has 13 amino acids. Germline CDR1 and CDR2: SQVTM and ANQGSEA. Trimming removed 6 bases from V and 2 bases from J; junction bases left unmatched: 4. The CDR3 DNA reads TGCAGCGTGCCGGGACTAGCGACCTACGAGCAGTACTTC. Its translation: CSVPGLATYEQYF.

The rearrangement joins TRBV19 to TRBJ2-7, with a tentative D call TRBD2 (5 bases). Germline CDR1 LNHDA, CDR2 SQIVND (reference sequence). The CDR3 length is 11 residues. V was pared by 5 bases and J by 8 bases, with 10 bases between. The CDR3 nucleotides read TGTGCCAGTAGTCAGGAGCGGCAGCAGTACTTC. It yields the protein CASSQERQQYF.

CDR3 DNA sequence: TGTGCCAGTAGTCCGACAGGGGGATATGGCTACACCTTC. Its translation is CASSPTGGYGYTF. This chain joins TRBV19 and TRBJ1-2; TRBD1 aligns across 9 bases. This CDR3 is built from 13 residues. Germline V gene sequence: CDR1 LNHDA, CDR2 SQIVND (reference sequence). Germline trimming cut 5 bases from V and 5 bases from J; bases unmatched to any gene: 3.

The chain links TRBV28 to TRBJ2-7; weak D call: TRBD1 (6 bases). The CDR3 runs 11 residues. Trimming took off 5 bases at V and 5 bases at J, with 7 bases between the two ends. The germline V gene encodes CDR1 MDHEN and CDR2 SYDVKM. CDR3 DNA sequence: TGTGCCAGCAGTCGACAGGACGAGCAGTACTTC. It is translated as CASSRQDEQYF. Complete variable domain (other parts from reference TRBV28 and TRBJ2-7): DVKVTQSSRYLVKRTGEKVFLECVQDMDHENMFWYRQDPGLGLRLIYFSYDVKMKEKGDIPEGYSVSREKKERFSLILESASTNQTSMYLCASSRQDEQYFGPGTRLTVT.

The rearrangement links TRBV11-2 to TRBJ2-7; a possible D gene is TRBD1 (6 bases). CDR1 is SGHAT and CDR2 is FQNNGV in the germline V gene. This CDR3 comprises 15 residues. Trimming cost V 5 bases and J 3 bases, with 17 bases left between them. CDR3 loop: CASSAPGHLYYEQYF. The CDR3 coding sequence is TGTGCCAGCAGCGCCCCGGGACACCTTTACTACGAGCAGTACTTC.

The V call is TRBV5-1, the J call TRBJ2-1, with 7 bases lining up with TRBD2. J lost 8 bases, V lost 0 bases, and 8 bases had no gene match. The CDR3 loop spans 15 amino acids. Per the germline V gene, CDR1 is SGHRS and CDR2 is YFSETQ. The CDR3 protein is CASSLEGRGSHEQFF. In DNA, the CDR3 is TGCGCCAGCAGCTTGGAGGGACGCGGGAGCCATGAGCAGTTCTTC.

The chain combines TRBV10-3 with TRBJ2-5; TRBD2 matches 7 bases. The CDR3 runs to 14 residues. With 4 bases clipped from V and 4 bases from J, the junction kept 6 bases outside the gene matches. CDR1 is ENHRY, CDR2 SYGVKD, per germline. The CDR3 region is CAISGEAGAETQYF. The CDR3 nucleotides read TGTGCCATCAGTGGTGAGGCGGGAGCAGAGACCCAGTACTTC.

This chain joins TRBV4-1 and TRBJ2-3; D possibly corresponds to TRBD2 (6 bases). Germline V gene lookup returns CDR1 MGHRA and CDR2 YSYEKL. Trimming took 0 bases from V and 4 from J, leaving 14 bases between them. The CDR3 is made up of 16 amino acids. The CDR3 here is CASSQDLRDWADTQYF. CDR3 DNA: TGCGCCAGCAGCCAAGATTTGAGGGACTGGGCAGATACGCAGTATTTT.

The chain carries TRBV7-3 and TRBJ2-7, with 11 bases lining up with TRBD1. The ends lost 3 bases at V and 4 bases at J; junction bases unmatched: 8. Germline assignment: CDR1 SGHTA and CDR2 FQGTGA. CDR3 length: 16 amino acids. CDR3 in amino acids: CASSFSSGTGGYEQYF. The DNA for the CDR3 is TGTGCCAGCAGCTTCTCATCCGGGACAGGGGGGTACGAGCAGTACTTC.

This sequence joins TRBV19 and TRBJ2-2; 10 nucleotides line up with TRBD1. Germline-derived CDR1 and CDR2 are LNHDA and SQIVND (reference sequence). Trimming cost V 5 bases and J 5 bases; bases outside gene matches: 8. The CDR3 extends over 16 amino acids. The CDR3 DNA reads as TGTGCCAGTAGTTCTCCGGGACAGGGGATAACCGGGGAGCTGTTTTTT. This gives the protein CASSSPGQGITGELFF.

The rearrangement joins TRBV7-8 to TRBJ1-2, with TRBD1 matching 8 bases. CDR1 is SGHVS, CDR2 FQNEAQ, per germline. The V gene end was trimmed by 0 bases and the J gene end by 7 bases; junction bases not matched to a gene: 7. This CDR3 has 15 residues. The chain's CDR3 is CASSLAFQGAAGYTF. The CDR3 DNA sequence: TGTGCCAGCAGCTTAGCCTTCCAGGGGGCTGCTGGCTACACCTTC.